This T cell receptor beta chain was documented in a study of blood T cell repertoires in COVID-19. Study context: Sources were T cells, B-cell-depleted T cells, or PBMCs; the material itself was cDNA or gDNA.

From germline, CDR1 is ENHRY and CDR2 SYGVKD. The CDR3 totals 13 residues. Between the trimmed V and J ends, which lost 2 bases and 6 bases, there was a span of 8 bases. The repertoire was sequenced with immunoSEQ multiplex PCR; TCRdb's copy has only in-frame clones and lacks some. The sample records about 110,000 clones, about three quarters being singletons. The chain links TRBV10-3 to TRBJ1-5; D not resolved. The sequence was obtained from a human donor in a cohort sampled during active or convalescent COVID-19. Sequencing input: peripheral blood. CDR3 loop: CAISEARGQPQHF. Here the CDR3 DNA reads TGTGCCATCAGTGAGGCCCGCGGTCAGCCCCAGCATTTT.